This TCR beta chain is from a study of T-cell memory formation after mild COVID-19. Study-wide points: While clones contracting from day 15 to 85 were balanced between CD4 and CD8, later expanders leaned CD4+. CD4+ contracting clones lay mainly in CM and EM, CD8+ ones in EMRA. Memory cells collected pre-infection included some clones that later responded, suggesting cross-reactive memory joined.

V was cut by 5 bases and J by 6 bases, with 23 bases left in between. The CDR3 extends over 17 amino acids. Looked up from germline, CDR1 is KGHSH and CDR2 is LQKENI. 5'RACE primed at constant segments yielded TCR alpha and TCR beta cDNA libraries bearing sample barcodes and UMIs. TCRdb redid the calling of the 5' RACE reads with MiXCR, one entry per CDR3 protein. The data hold about 210,000 distinct CDR3 sequences, with around 27% observed a single time. This clonotype was counted between two and nine times. Its antigen is still unknown. The chain combines TRBV18 with TRBJ2-1; TRBD1 might be the D (5 bases). Sequenced material: PBMCs or a T cell subset sorted from them (not recorded which). This TCR came from an adult woman who had mild COVID-19 (a few samples of this study predate the infection). Cell type and time point are not known. The DNA of the CDR3 is TGTGCCAGCTCATCCTCTAGTGGGGCCTCGGTGTCCAATGAGCAGTTCTTC. Encoded protein: CASSSSSGASVSNEQFF.